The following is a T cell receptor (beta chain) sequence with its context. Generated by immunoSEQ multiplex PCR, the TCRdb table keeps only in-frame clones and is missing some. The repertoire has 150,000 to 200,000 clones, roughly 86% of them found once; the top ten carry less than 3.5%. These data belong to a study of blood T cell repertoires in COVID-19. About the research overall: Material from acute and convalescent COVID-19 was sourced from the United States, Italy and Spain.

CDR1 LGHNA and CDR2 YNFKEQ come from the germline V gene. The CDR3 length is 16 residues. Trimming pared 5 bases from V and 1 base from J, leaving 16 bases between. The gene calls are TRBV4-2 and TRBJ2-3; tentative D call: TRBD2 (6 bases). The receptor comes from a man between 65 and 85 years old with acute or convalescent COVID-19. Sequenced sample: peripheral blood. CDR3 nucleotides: TGTGCCAGCAGCACTTTAGGGCCGGGGGGCACAGATACGCAGTATTTT. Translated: CASSTLGPGGTDTQYF.